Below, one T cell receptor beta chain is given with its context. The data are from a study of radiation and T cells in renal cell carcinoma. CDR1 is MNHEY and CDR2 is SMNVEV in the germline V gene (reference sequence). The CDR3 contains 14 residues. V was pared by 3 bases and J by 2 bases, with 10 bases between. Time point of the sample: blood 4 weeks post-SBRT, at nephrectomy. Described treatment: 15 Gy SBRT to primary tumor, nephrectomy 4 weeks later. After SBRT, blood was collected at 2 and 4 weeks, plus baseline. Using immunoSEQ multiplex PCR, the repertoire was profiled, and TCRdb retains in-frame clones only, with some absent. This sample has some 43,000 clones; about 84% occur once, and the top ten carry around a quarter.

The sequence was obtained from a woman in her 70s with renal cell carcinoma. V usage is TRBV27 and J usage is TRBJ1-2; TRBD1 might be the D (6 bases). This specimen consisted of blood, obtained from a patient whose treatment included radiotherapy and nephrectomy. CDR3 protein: CASSLKGGNYGYTF. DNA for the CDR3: TGTGCCAGCAGTTTGAAGGGGGGCAACTATGGCTACACCTTC.